The 32 T cell receptor beta chains listed next were all sequenced from one sample in a study of cytomegalovirus exposure and HLA in healthy donors. Primers included in the PCR were 60 Vbeta and 13 Jbeta primers. Profiled with immunoSEQ multiplex PCR; TCRdb holds only in-frame clones, not every one. The repertoire holds some 150,000 clones, around three fifths seen once, with 2% to 3% in the top ten. Specimen: PBMCs. Receptors were obtained from a woman between 40 and 55 years old in good health and CMV-seronegative.

On this clone: Sequence at one end of the junction differs from germline and may be a read error. The CDR3 DNA is TGTGCCAGCAGCTTGATATTTGACATCGACTTT. Translation gives CASSLIFDIDF. V is TRBV5-6 and J is TRBJ1-1; D not resolved. Germline CDR1 and CDR2: SGHDT and YYEEEE. This CDR3 is built from 11 residues. Full variable domain (outside the CDR3, taken from reference TRBV5-6 and TRBJ1-1): DAGVTQSPTHLIKTRGQQVTLRCSPKSGHDTVSWYQQALGQGPQFIFQYYEEEERQRGNFPDRFSGHQFPNYSSELNVNALLLGDSALYLCASSLIFDIDFGQGTRLTVV.

Only a few counts were recorded for this clone. The chain is built from TRBV13 and TRBJ2-5, with 8 bases aligning to TRBD2. CDR1 and CDR2 (germline): PRHDT, FYEKMQ (reference sequence). Trimming cost V 5 bases and J 3 bases; bases outside gene matches: 11. This CDR3 comprises 16 residues. CDR3 sequence reads: CASSPPPGGSEETQYF. In DNA, the CDR3 is TGTGCCAGCAGCCCCCCGCCGGGGGGGTCAGAAGAGACCCAGTACTTC.

The gene calls are TRBV5-4 and TRBJ2-3, with 9 bases matching TRBD2. The CDR3 loop spans 15 amino acids. Germline lookup yields CDR1 SGHNT and CDR2 YYREEE (reference sequence). After removal of 4 bases from V and 2 bases from J, the junction contained 5 bases not matched to a gene. The CDR3 sequence: CASSDVAGVTDTQYF. In DNA form, the CDR3 reads TGTGCCAGCAGCGACGTAGCGGGGGTCACAGATACGCAGTATTTT.

The rearrangement links TRBV5-6 to TRBJ1-5, with TRBD1 as a possible D gene (6 bases). Germline V gene lookup returns CDR1 SGHDT and CDR2 YYEEEE. The CDR3 is 14 residues long. Trimming took off 4 bases at V and 5 bases at J, with 13 bases between the two ends. CDR3 sequence reads: CASSLGGQDQPQHF. CDR3 DNA: TGTGCCAGCAGCCTGGGGGGGCAGGATCAGCCCCAGCATTTT.

J is TRBJ1-2 and V is TRBV11-2; unclear D gene. The CDR3 contains 12 residues. Germline V gene sequence: CDR1 SGHAT, CDR2 FQNNGV. Between the trimmed V and J ends, which lost 3 bases and 6 bases, there was a span of 8 bases. The CDR3 is CASSLTQNGYTF. In DNA form, the CDR3 reads TGTGCCAGCAGCTTGACACAGAATGGCTACACCTTC.

This clone was observed many times. The chain couples TRBV7-9 to TRBJ2-4; D unresolved. V lost 7 bases and J lost 2, with 15 bases in between. The CDR3 contains 15 residues. Germline values: CDR1 SEHNR, CDR2 FQNEAQ (reference sequence). As DNA, the CDR3 is TGTGCCAGCACCGATTTCCGGGTTTCCAAAAACATTCAGTACTTC. It codes for CASTDFRVSKNIQYF.

This clone was recorded a few times. The chain carries TRBV27 and TRBJ1-6, with TRBD1 as a possible D gene (5 bases). The CDR3 is made up of 15 amino acids. Germline values: CDR1 MNHEY, CDR2 SMNVEV (reference sequence). Trimming cost V 2 bases and J 9 bases, with 14 bases left between them. The CDR3 reads CASSLGGGGFSPLHF. CDR3 in DNA: TGTGCCAGCAGTTTAGGGGGGGGAGGCTTTTCACCCCTCCACTTT.

V and J are TRBV6-5 and TRBJ1-1, with D perhaps matching TRBD1 (6 bases). The V gene's germline CDR1 is MNHEY and CDR2 SVGAGI. The CDR3 consists of 14 residues. The ends were cut back, 6 bases at V and 6 bases at J, with 17 bases in the middle. The CDR3 DNA reads as TGTGCCAGCAGGACAGGAGGTACTATCGCTGAAGCTTTCTTT. Protein product: CASRTGGTIAEAFF.

This clone has only a few counts. This chain joins TRBV11-2 and TRBJ1-1; no firm D call. Germline V gene sequence: CDR1 SGHAT, CDR2 FQNNGV. V lost 0 bases and J 1 base, leaving 9 bases between the germline ends. The CDR3 has 15 amino acids. CDR3 DNA: TGTGCCAGCAGCTTAGATCTAGTAGGGAACACTGAAGCTTTCTTT. This gives the protein CASSLDLVGNTEAFF.

The V call is TRBV5-1, the J call TRBJ1-1; 7 nucleotides line up with TRBD1. Trimming removed 0 bases from V and 6 bases from J; junction bases left unmatched: 8. Germline CDR1 and CDR2: SGHRS and YFSETQ. The CDR3 sequence is 15 residues long. CDR3 sequence (DNA): TGCGCCAGCAGCTTGGGGGACAGTGAGTACGCTGAAGCTTTCTTT. The encoded protein is CASSLGDSEYAEAFF.

The gene calls are TRBV27 and TRBJ1-6, with TRBD1 identical over 10 bases. The V gene end was trimmed by 6 bases and the J gene end by 13 bases; junction bases not matched to a gene: 15. Germline-derived CDR1 and CDR2 are MNHEY and SMNVEV (reference sequence). There are 16 residues in the CDR3. Here the CDR3 reads CASSFLRTGGMSPLHF. In DNA, the CDR3 is TGTGCCAGCAGCTTCCTTAGGACAGGGGGTATGTCGCCCCTCCACTTT.

This clone showed up just a few times. The chain employs TRBV7-9 and TRBJ1-2; TRBD1 is a possible D gene (5 bases). In germline, CDR1 is SEHNR, CDR2 FQNEAQ (reference sequence). The CDR3 contains 13 residues. V was clipped by 5 bases and J by 3 bases, with 10 bases between them. The CDR3 DNA is TGTGCCAGCAGCCGGGGGGAGGACTATGGCTACACCTTC. This translates into CASSRGEDYGYTF. The full variable domain, rest sourced from reference TRBV7-9 and TRBJ1-2, is DTGVSQNPRHKITKRGQNVTFRCDPISEHNRLYWYRQTLGQGPEFLTYFQNEAQLEKSRLLSDRFSAERPKGSFSTLEIQRTEQGDSAMYLCASSRGEDYGYTFGSGTRLTVV.

The chain has TRBV7-2 and TRBJ2-3; 10 positions agree with TRBD2. CDR1 SGHTA and CDR2 FQGNSA come from the germline V gene. V lost 6 bases to trimming and J lost 2 bases; unmatched junction nucleotides: 8. There are 16 residues in the CDR3. Here the CDR3 DNA reads TGTGCCAGCAGGGAAGCGGGGGGGCCTAACACAGATACGCAGTATTTT. Its protein product is CASREAGGPNTDTQYF.

This chain connects TRBV4-1 to TRBJ1-1, with TRBD1 matching over 8 bases. Trimming removed 6 bases from V and 4 bases from J; junction bases left unmatched: 7. Looked up from germline, CDR1 is MGHRA and CDR2 is YSYEKL. CDR3 length: 14 residues. This CDR3 is CASRIGTGFTEAFF. The CDR3, as DNA: TGCGCCAGCAGGATCGGGACAGGATTCACTGAAGCTTTCTTT.

This clone was recorded a few times. The rearrangement joins TRBV4-1 to TRBJ2-7; perhaps TRBD1 as D (6 bases). Trimming removed 1 base from V and 2 bases from J, with 15 bases in between. This CDR3 contains 16 residues. Looked up from germline, CDR1 is MGHRA and CDR2 is YSYEKL. CDR3 sequence (DNA): TGCGCCAGCAGCCAAGGACGCCCACAGGGAACCTACGAGCAGTACTTC. This sequence encodes CASSQGRPQGTYEQYF.

The chain recombines TRBV4-1 with TRBJ1-1; D is uncertain. The CDR3 totals 14 residues. Germline V gene sequence: CDR1 MGHRA, CDR2 YSYEKL. V lost 3 bases and J 3 bases, leaving 11 bases between the germline ends. In DNA form, the CDR3 reads TGCGCCAGCAGCCAGGGCTTCCAGGACACTGAAGCTTTCTTT. Translated: CASSQGFQDTEAFF.

V is TRBV9 and J is TRBJ2-2, with D perhaps TRBD1 (6 bases). V gave up 2 bases and J gave up 5 bases, with 19 bases separating them. Germline values: CDR1 SGDLS, CDR2 YYNGEE. The CDR3 runs 17 residues. CDR3 in amino acids: CASSVAPGVSGTGELFF. Written as DNA, the CDR3 is TGTGCCAGCAGCGTGGCACCAGGGGTCTCGGGGACCGGGGAGCTGTTTTTT.

This sequence joins TRBV27 and TRBJ2-3, with no clear D. The CDR3 loop spans 17 amino acids. Looked up from germline, CDR1 is MNHEY and CDR2 is SMNVEV (reference sequence). Trimming removed 0 bases at V and 4 bases at J, with 17 bases between. DNA of the CDR3: TGTGCCAGCAGTTTATCGTTCAGGCCCTGGCCCCCAGATACGCAGTATTTT. Its translation: CASSLSFRPWPPDTQYF.

This clone was observed once. The V and J genes are TRBV19 and TRBJ1-5; the D is unclear. V shed 5 bases and J shed 3 bases, with 17 bases lying between them. Germline V CDR1 and CDR2: LNHDA, SQIVND (reference sequence). This CDR3 region has 16 residues. CDR3 coding DNA: TGTGCCAGTAGTCCATCGGGAGGGTCAGACAATCAGCCCCAGCATTTT. It encodes CASSPSGGSDNQPQHF.

The J gene is TRBJ2-5, the V gene TRBV28, with D perhaps TRBD2 (5 bases). Germline-derived CDR1 and CDR2 are MDHEN and SYDVKM. Trimming took 2 bases from V and 7 from J, leaving 20 bases between them. The CDR3 consists of 16 residues. The CDR3 coding sequence is TGTGCCAGCAGTTTAAGCACCAGTCGGTCCGGAGGGACCCAGTACTTC. Translated, it gives CASSLSTSRSGGTQYF.

This chain uses TRBV28 with TRBJ1-6; 7 positions agree with TRBD1. Germline CDR1 is MDHEN and CDR2 is SYDVKM. The CDR3 length is 14 residues. J was trimmed by 5 bases and V by 4 bases; bases with no gene match: 2. CDR3 region: CASSSTGDNSPLHF. CDR3 sequence (DNA): TGTGCCAGCAGTTCTACAGGGGATAATTCACCCCTCCACTTT.

The gene calls are TRBV7-7 and TRBJ2-5; tentatively, D is TRBD2 (5 bases). Trimming took 1 base from V and 5 from J, leaving 17 bases between them. The CDR3 runs to 16 residues. Germline V CDR1 and CDR2: SSHAT, FNYEAQ (reference sequence). This CDR3 reads CASSLGGGGSGETQYF. The CDR3 DNA is TGTGCCAGCAGCTTAGGAGGAGGTGGGAGTGGGGAGACCCAGTACTTC.

V and J are TRBV9 and TRBJ1-1; no clear D gene. Germline V gene lookup returns CDR1 SGDLS and CDR2 YYNGEE. There are 12 residues in the CDR3. V was shortened by 7 bases and J by 3 bases, with 10 bases between the two germline ends. The DNA for the CDR3 is TGTGCCAGCTCGAGGGCAGACACTGAAGCTTTCTTT. It codes for CASSRADTEAFF.

This clone was seen only once. The chain has TRBV19 and TRBJ1-2, with D hard to call. V lost 7 bases and J 1 base, leaving 16 bases between the germline ends. CDR3 size: 15 residues. The germline V gene encodes CDR1 LNHDA and CDR2 SQIVND (reference sequence). The CDR3 region has the DNA TGTGCCAGTAACCCCTTCGGAGGAGTTAACTATGGCTACACCTTC. Translated, it gives CASNPFGGVNYGYTF.

The rearrangement uses TRBV9 and TRBJ2-5, with 7 nucleotides matching TRBD2. The trim removed 3 bases at V and 3 bases at J, leaving 8 bases unmatched. The CDR3 runs 15 residues. Per the germline V gene, CDR1 is SGDLS and CDR2 is YYNGEE. Here the CDR3 reads CASSGGGLGEETQYF. The DNA for the CDR3 is TGTGCCAGCAGCGGCGGCGGACTAGGCGAAGAGACCCAGTACTTC.

CDR3 protein: CAIREDRYNEQFF. In DNA, the CDR3 is TGTGCCATCAGAGAGGACAGATACAATGAGCAGTTCTTC. The rearrangement links TRBV10-3 to TRBJ2-1; D is perhaps TRBD1 (6 bases). Germline V gene sequence: CDR1 ENHRY, CDR2 SYGVKD. The CDR3 loop spans 13 amino acids. Trimming left V 6 bases short and J 4 bases short, with 10 bases between.

The chain employs TRBV2 and TRBJ2-3; 10 bases are shared with TRBD2. This CDR3 comprises 18 residues. Trimming took 4 bases from V and 5 from J; bases not matched to a gene: 15. The germline gives CDR1 SNHLY, CDR2 FYNNEI. The CDR3 nucleotides read TGTGCCAGCAGTGTGAAGGCTAGCGGGGGAGCCCCCCGAGATACGCAGTATTTT. It codes for CASSVKASGGAPRDTQYF.

This chain connects TRBV5-1 to TRBJ2-6, with a possible D match to TRBD1 (6 bases). Germline V lookup: CDR1 SGHRS, CDR2 YFSETQ. The CDR3 covers 15 residues. V lost 4 bases and J 2 bases, leaving 10 bases between the germline ends. CDR3 sequence: CASSVGQPGANVLTF. As DNA, the CDR3 is TGCGCCAGCAGCGTAGGACAGCCTGGGGCCAACGTCCTGACTTTC.

In its sample, this clone was seen once. The rearrangement links TRBV6-5 to TRBJ2-5; 7 bases are a match to TRBD1. This CDR3 has 14 residues. With 3 bases clipped from V and 5 bases from J, the junction kept 6 bases outside the gene matches. The germline gives CDR1 MNHEY, CDR2 SVGAGI. The CDR3 sequence is CASSYNRGQETQYF. Here the CDR3 DNA reads TGTGCCAGCAGTTATAATAGGGGGCAGGAGACCCAGTACTTC.

Here the CDR3 reads CASSLEEGWNYGYTF. CDR3 coding DNA: TGTGCCAGCAGCTTAGAGGAGGGGTGGAACTATGGCTACACCTTC. This chain uses TRBV11-2 with TRBJ1-2; D may be TRBD1 (5 bases). The germline V gene has CDR1 SGHAT and CDR2 FQNNGV. Trimming stripped 0 bases from V and 2 bases from J, with 10 bases between. This CDR3 has 15 amino acids.

The chain is built from TRBV6-5 and TRBJ2-7; 11 bases align to TRBD1. From germline, CDR1 is MNHEY and CDR2 SVGAGI. This CDR3 contains 12 residues. The junction had 5 bases not matched to a gene; V was cut back by 11 bases and J by 5 bases. Here the CDR3 reads CAVGDRGNEQYF. CDR3 in DNA: TGTGCCGTGGGGGACAGGGGGAACGAGCAGTACTTC.

In this sample, this clone turned up a few times. The chain carries TRBV15 and TRBJ1-3; D not resolved. CDR1 is LNHNV, CDR2 YYDKDF, per germline (reference sequence). The CDR3 extends over 14 amino acids. V shed 2 bases and J shed 2 bases, with 7 bases lying between them. CDR3 DNA: TGTGCCACCAGCAGATCGGGGACTGGAAACACCATATATTTT. This translates into CATSRSGTGNTIYF.